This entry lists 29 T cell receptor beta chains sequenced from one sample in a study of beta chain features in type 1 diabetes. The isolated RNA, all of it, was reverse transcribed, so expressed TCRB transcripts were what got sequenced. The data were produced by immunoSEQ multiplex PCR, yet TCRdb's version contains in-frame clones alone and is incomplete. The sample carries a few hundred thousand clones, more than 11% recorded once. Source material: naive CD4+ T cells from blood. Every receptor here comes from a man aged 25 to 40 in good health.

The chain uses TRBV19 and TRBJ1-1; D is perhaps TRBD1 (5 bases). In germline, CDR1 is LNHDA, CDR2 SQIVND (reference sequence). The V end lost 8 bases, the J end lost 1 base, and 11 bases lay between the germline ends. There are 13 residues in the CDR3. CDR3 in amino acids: CASFDRPNTEAFF. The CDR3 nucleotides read TGTGCCAGTTTTGACAGACCGAACACTGAAGCTTTCTTT.

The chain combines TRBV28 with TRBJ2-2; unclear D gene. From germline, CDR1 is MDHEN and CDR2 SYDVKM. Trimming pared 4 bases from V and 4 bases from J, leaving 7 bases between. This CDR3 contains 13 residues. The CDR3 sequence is CASSSTVTGELFF. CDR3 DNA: TGTGCCAGCAGTTCGACTGTCACCGGGGAGCTGTTTTTT.

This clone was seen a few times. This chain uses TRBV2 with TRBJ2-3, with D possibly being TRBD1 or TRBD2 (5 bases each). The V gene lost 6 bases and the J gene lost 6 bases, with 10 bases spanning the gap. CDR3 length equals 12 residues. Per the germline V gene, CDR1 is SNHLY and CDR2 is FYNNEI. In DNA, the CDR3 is TGTGCCAGCAGGGGGGTGCCGGATACGCAGTATTTT. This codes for CASRGVPDTQYF.

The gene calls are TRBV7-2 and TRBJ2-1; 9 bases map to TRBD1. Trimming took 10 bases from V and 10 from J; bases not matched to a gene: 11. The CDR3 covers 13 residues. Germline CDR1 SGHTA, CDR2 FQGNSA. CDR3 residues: CATGQGHQWEQFF. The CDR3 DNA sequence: TGTGCCACCGGACAGGGGCACCAATGGGAGCAGTTCTTC.

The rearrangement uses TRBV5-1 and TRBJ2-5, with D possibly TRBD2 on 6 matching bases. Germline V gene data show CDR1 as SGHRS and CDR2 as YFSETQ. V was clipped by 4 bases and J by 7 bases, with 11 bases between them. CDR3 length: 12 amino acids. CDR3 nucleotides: TGCGCCAGCAGCCTGGCAGCGGGGACCCAGTACTTC. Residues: CASSLAAGTQYF.

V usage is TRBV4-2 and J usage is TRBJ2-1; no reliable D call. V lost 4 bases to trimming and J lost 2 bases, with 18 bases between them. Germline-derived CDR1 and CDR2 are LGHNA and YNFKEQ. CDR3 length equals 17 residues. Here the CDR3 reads CASSLLSAGHAYNEQFF. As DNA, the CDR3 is TGTGCCAGCAGCCTCCTAAGCGCCGGGCACGCCTACAATGAGCAGTTCTTC.

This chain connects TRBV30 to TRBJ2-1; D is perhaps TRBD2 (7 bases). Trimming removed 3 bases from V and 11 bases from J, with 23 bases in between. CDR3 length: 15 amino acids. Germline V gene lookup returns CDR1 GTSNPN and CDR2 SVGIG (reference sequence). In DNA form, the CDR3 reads TGTGCCTGGAGGCCAGGACTAGTTCAGGGGTTGAAGCAGTTCTTC. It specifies CAWRPGLVQGLKQFF.

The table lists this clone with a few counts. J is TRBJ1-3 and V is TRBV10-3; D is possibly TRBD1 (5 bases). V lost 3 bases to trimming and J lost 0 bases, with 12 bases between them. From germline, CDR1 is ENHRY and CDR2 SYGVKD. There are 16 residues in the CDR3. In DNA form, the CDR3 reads TGTGCCATCAGTGAAGCGGGACTAGTCTCTGGAAACACCATATATTTT. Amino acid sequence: CAISEAGLVSGNTIYF.

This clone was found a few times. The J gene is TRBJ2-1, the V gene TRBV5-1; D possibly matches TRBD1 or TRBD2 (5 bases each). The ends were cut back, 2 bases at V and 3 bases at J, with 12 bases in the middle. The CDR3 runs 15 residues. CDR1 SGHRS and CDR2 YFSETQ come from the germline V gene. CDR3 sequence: CASSLWDGNYNEQFF. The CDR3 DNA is TGCGCCAGCAGCTTATGGGACGGAAACTACAATGAGCAGTTCTTC.

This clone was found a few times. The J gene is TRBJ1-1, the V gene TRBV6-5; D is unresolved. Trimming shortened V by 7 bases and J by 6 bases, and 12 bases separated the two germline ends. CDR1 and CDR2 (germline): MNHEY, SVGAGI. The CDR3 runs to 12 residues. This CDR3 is CASTGVTSEAFF. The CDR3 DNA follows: TGTGCCAGCACCGGCGTTACATCTGAAGCTTTCTTT.

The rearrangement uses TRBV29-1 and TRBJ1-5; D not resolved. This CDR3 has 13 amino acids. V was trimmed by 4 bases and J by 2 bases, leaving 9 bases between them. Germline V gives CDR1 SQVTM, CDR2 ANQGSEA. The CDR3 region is CSVGLGGNQPQHF. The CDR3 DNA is TGCAGCGTTGGTTTAGGAGGCAATCAGCCCCAGCATTTT. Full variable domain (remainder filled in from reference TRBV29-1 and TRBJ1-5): SAVISQKPSRDICQRGTSLTIQCQVDSQVTMMFWYRQQPGQSLTLIATANQGSEATYESGFVIDKFPISRPNLTFSTLTVSNMSPEDSSIYLCSVGLGGNQPQHFGDGTRLSIL.

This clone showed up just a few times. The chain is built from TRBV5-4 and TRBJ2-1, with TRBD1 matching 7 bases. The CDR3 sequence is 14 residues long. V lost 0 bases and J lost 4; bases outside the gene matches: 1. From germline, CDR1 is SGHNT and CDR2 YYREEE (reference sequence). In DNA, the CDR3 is TGTGCCAGCAGCTTGGAGGGGGCGTACAATGAGCAGTTCTTC. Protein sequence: CASSLEGAYNEQFF. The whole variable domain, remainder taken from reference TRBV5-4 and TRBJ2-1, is ETGVTQSPTHLIKTRGQQVTLRCSSQSGHNTVSWYQQALGQGPQFIFQYYREEENGRGNFPPRFSGLQFPNYSSELNVNALELDDSALYLCASSLEGAYNEQFFGPGTRLTVL.

As DNA, the CDR3 is TGTGCCAGCAGCCCATTGGGACAGGCCTCCGGTGGCTACACCTTC. Its protein is CASSPLGQASGGYTF. V is TRBV9 and J is TRBJ1-2; TRBD1 matches at 8 bases. The germline V gene encodes CDR1 SGDLS and CDR2 YYNGEE. This CDR3 has 15 amino acids. With V trimmed by 4 bases and J by 7 bases, 12 bases remained unmatched.

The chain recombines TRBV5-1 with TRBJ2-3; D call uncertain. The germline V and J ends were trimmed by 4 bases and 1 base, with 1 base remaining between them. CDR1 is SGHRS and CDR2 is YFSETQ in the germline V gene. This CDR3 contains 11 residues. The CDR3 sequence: CASSRTDTQYF. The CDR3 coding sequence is TGCGCCAGCAGCCGCACAGATACGCAGTATTTT. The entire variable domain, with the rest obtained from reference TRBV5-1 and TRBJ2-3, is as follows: KAGVTQTPRYLIKTRGQQVTLSCSPISGHRSVSWYQQTPGQGLQFLFEYFSETQRNKGNFPGRFSGRQFSNSRSEMNVSTLELGDSALYLCASSRTDTQYFGPGTRLTVL.

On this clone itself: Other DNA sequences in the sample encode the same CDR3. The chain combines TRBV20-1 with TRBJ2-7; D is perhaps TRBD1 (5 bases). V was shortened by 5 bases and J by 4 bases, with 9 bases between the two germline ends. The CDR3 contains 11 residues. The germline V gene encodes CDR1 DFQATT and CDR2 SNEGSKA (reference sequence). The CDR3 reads CSARQGYEQYF. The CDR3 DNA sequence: TGCAGTGCTCGTCAGGGATACGAGCAGTACTTC.

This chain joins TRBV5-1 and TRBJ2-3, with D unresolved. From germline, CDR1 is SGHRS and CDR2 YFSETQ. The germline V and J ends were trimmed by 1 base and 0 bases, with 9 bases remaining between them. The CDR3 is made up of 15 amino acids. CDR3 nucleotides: TGCGCCAGCAGCTTGTCGGTAGCTAGCACAGATACGCAGTATTTT. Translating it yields CASSLSVASTDTQYF.

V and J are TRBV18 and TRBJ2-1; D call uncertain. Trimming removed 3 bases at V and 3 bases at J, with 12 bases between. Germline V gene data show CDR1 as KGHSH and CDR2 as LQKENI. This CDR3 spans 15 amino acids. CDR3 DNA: TGTGCCAGCTCACCGTCAGTGACGATCTACAATGAGCAGTTCTTC. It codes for CASSPSVTIYNEQFF.

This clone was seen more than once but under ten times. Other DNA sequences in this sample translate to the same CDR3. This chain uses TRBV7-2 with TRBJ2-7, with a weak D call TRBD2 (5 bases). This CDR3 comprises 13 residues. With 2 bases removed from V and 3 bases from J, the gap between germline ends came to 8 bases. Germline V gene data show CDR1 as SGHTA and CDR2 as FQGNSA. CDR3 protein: CASSLLRVYEQYF. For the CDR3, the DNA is TGTGCCAGCAGCTTATTGAGGGTCTACGAGCAGTACTTC. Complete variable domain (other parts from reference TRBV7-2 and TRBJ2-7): GAGVSQSPSNKVTEKGKDVELRCDPISGHTALYWYRQSLGQGLEFLIYFQGNSAPDKSGLPSDRFSAERTGGSVSTLTIQRTQQEDSAVYLCASSLLRVYEQYFGPGTRLTVT.

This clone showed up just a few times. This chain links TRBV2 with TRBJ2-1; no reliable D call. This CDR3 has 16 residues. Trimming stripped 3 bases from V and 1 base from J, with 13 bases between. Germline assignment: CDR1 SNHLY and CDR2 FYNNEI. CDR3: CASSDLDMISYNEQFF. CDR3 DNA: TGTGCCAGCAGTGACCTAGATATGATATCCTACAATGAGCAGTTCTTC.

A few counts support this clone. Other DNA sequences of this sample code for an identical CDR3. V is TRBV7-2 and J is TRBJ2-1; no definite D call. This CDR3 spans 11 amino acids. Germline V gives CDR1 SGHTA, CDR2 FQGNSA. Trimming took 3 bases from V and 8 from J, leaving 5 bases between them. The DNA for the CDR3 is TGTGCCAGCAGCTTTCGGTATGAGCAGTTCTTC. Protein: CASSFRYEQFF.

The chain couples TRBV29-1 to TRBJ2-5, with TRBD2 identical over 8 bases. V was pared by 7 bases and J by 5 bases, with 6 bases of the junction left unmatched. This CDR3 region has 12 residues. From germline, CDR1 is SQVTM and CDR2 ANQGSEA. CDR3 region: CSAWTSPETQYF. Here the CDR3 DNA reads TGCAGCGCCTGGACTAGCCCGGAGACCCAGTACTTC.

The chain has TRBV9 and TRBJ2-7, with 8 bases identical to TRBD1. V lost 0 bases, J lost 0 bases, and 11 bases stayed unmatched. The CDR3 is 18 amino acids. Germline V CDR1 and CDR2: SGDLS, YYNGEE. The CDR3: CASSVVVQLGQASYEQYV. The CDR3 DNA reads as TGTGCCAGCAGCGTAGTAGTTCAGTTGGGACAGGCCTCCTACGAGCAGTACGTC.

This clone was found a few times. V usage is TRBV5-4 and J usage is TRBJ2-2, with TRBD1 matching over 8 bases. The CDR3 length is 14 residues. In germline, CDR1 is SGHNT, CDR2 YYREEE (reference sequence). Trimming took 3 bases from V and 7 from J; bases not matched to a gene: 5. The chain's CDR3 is CASSYKTGDGELFF. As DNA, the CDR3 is TGTGCCAGCAGCTATAAGACAGGGGACGGGGAGCTGTTTTTT.

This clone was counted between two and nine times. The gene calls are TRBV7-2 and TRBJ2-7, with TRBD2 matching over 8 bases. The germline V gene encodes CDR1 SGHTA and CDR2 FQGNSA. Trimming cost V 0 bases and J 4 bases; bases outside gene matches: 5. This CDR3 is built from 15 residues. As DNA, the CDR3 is TGTGCCAGCAGCTTAGCCACTAGCGGAGCATACGAGCAGTACGTC. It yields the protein CASSLATSGAYEQYV.

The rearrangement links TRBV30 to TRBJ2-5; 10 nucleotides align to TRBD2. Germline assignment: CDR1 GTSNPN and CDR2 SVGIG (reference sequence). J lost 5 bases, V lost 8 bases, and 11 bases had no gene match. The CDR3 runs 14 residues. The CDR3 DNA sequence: TGTGCCGGGGGAGCGGGAGGGCCTTGGGAGACCCAGTACTTC. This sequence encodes CAGGAGGPWETQYF.

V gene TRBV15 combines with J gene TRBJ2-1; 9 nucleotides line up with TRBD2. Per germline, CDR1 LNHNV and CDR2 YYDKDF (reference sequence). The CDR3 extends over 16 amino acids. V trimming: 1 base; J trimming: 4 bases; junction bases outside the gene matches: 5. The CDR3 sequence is CATSRVSGGGYNEQFF. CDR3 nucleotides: TGTGCCACCAGCAGAGTTAGCGGGGGAGGATACAATGAGCAGTTCTTC.

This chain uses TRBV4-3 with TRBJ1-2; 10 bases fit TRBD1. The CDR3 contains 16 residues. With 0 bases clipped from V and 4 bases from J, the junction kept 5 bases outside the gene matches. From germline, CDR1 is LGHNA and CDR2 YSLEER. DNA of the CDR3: TGCGCCAGCAGCCAAGATACGACAGGGGGCTCCTATGGCTACACCTTC. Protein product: CASSQDTTGGSYGYTF.

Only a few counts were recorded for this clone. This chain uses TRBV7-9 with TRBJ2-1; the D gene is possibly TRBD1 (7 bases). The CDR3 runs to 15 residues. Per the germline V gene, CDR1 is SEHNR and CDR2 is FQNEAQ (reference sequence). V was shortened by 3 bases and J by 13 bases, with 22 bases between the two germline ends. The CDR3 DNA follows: TGTGCCAGCAGCTTCGGAGGGGGCGAAGGTATACCTCAGTTCTTC. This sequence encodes CASSFGGGEGIPQFF. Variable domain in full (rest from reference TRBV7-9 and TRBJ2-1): DTGVSQNPRHKITKRGQNVTFRCDPISEHNRLYWYRQTLGQGPEFLTYFQNEAQLEKSRLLSDRFSAERPKGSFSTLEIQRTEQGDSAMYLCASSFGGGEGIPQFFGPGTRLTVL.

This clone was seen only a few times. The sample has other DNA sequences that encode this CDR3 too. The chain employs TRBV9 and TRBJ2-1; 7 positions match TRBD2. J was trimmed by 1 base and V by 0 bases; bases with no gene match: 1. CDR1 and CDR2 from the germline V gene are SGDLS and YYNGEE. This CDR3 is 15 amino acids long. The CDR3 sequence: CASSVAGGSYNEQFF. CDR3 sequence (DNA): TGTGCCAGCAGCGTAGCGGGGGGATCCTACAATGAGCAGTTCTTC.